This entry lists 13 T cell receptor beta chains sequenced from one sample in a study of OX40 agonist ivuxolimab in advanced cancers. Using immunoSEQ multiplex PCR, the repertoire was profiled, and TCRdb retains in-frame clones only, with some absent. The sample carries more than 65,000 clones, 70% to 90% recorded once. This specimen was CD4+ or CD8+ T cells sorted from blood, taken in a trial of the OX40 agonist ivuxolimab. The receptors come from an adult with an advanced solid tumor such as melanoma, head and neck, liver or kidney cancer.

This clone was picked up one time. The V call is TRBV5-4, the J call TRBJ1-3; 7 bases are a match to TRBD1. Germline lookup yields CDR1 SGHNT and CDR2 YYREEE (reference sequence). The V gene end was trimmed by 2 bases and the J gene end by 0 bases; junction bases not matched to a gene: 5. The CDR3 is made up of 16 amino acids. This chain's CDR3 is CASSFGQANSGNTIYF. CDR3 bases: TGTGCCAGCAGCTTCGGACAGGCGAACTCTGGAAACACCATATATTTT.

V and J are TRBV7-8 and TRBJ2-7; TRBD1 might be the D (6 bases). Germline CDR1 reads SGHVS; CDR2 reads FQNEAQ. The CDR3 has 14 residues. The V end was cut by 3 bases, the J end by 2 bases, with 11 bases between. The CDR3: CASSFLGQTYEQYF. CDR3 in DNA: TGTGCCAGCAGCTTTCTCGGACAGACCTACGAGCAGTACTTC.

The table lists this clone with a few counts. This chain joins TRBV2 and TRBJ1-2; no clear D. V lost 5 bases to trimming and J lost 2 bases, with 9 bases between them. Germline CDR1 and CDR2: SNHLY and FYNNEI. CDR3 length: 13 residues. The CDR3 loop reads CASSRGNNYGYTF. CDR3 bases: TGTGCCAGCAGTCGGGGAAACAACTATGGCTACACCTTC. Supplemented by reference TRBV2 and TRBJ1-2, the full variable domain reads EPEVTQTPSHQVTQMGQEVILRCVPISNHLYFYWYRQILGQKVEFLVSFYNNEISEKSEIFDDQFSVERPDGSNFTLKIRSTKLEDSAMYFCASSRGNNYGYTFGSGTRLTVV.

V gene TRBV6-6 combines with J gene TRBJ2-5; either TRBD1 or TRBD2 may fit D (5 bases each). Germline CDR1 reads MNHNY; CDR2 reads SVGAGI (reference sequence). The CDR3 length is 14 residues. With 7 bases removed from V and 5 bases from J, the gap between germline ends came to 17 bases. CDR3 in amino acids: CASISDGARETQYF. As DNA, the CDR3 is TGTGCCAGCATTTCGGACGGGGCCCGCGAGACCCAGTACTTC.

The chain's CDR3 is CASSYGGTGTYEQYF. The CDR3, as DNA: TGTGCCAGCAGTTACGGAGGGACAGGGACCTACGAGCAGTACTTC. J is TRBJ2-7 and V is TRBV6-5, with 9 bases fitting TRBD1. With V trimmed by 2 bases and J by 2 bases, 4 bases remained unmatched. Germline CDR1 reads MNHEY; CDR2 reads SVGAGI. The CDR3 extends over 15 amino acids.

V is TRBV27 and J is TRBJ2-5, with D tentatively TRBD2 (5 bases). The CDR3 has 13 amino acids. CDR1 is MNHEY, CDR2 SMNVEV, per germline (reference sequence). Trimming left V 5 bases short and J 6 bases short, with 13 bases between. CDR3 residues: CASSINREQTQYF. CDR3 nucleotides: TGTGCCAGCAGTATAAATCGGGAACAGACCCAGTACTTC.

This sequence joins TRBV28 and TRBJ1-5; possible D gene TRBD1, 6 bases. Deletions cut 4 bases from V and 6 bases from J, with 13 bases between. CDR1 is MDHEN and CDR2 is SYDVKM in the germline V gene. CDR3 length: 14 residues. CDR3 sequence reads: CASSSPTGSQPQHF. In DNA form, the CDR3 reads TGTGCCAGCAGTTCTCCCACAGGGTCTCAGCCCCAGCATTTT.

V usage is TRBV19 and J usage is TRBJ1-5, with D tentatively TRBD1 (5 bases). CDR3 length: 15 residues. The V gene's germline CDR1 is LNHDA and CDR2 SQIVND (reference sequence). V dropped 4 bases and J dropped 4 bases, with 14 bases sitting between them. The DNA for the CDR3 is TGTGCCAGTAGTAATTTACTGGGGGGGAATCAGCCCCAGCATTTT. Encoded protein: CASSNLLGGNQPQHF.

The J gene is TRBJ2-7, the V gene TRBV11-3, with 7 bases fitting TRBD1. With 5 bases clipped from V and 3 bases from J, the junction kept 4 bases outside the gene matches. Germline loops: CDR1 SGHNT, CDR2 YENEEA. The CDR3 has 13 residues. The CDR3 nucleotides are TGTGCCAGCAGCGTAACAGGGGTCTACGAGCAGTACTTC. Encoded protein: CASSVTGVYEQYF.

J is TRBJ1-2 and V is TRBV5-6, with D uncertain. Germline CDR1 and CDR2: SGHDT and YYEEEE. This CDR3 is 12 amino acids long. Trimming stripped 4 bases from V and 5 bases from J, with 9 bases between. CDR3 sequence reads: CASSIETYGYTF. The CDR3 DNA follows: TGTGCCAGCAGCATTGAGACTTATGGCTACACCTTC.

The chain carries TRBV5-1 and TRBJ1-6; perhaps TRBD1 as D (5 bases). V was cut by 0 bases and J by 8 bases, with 12 bases left in between. Germline lookup yields CDR1 SGHRS and CDR2 YFSETQ. This CDR3 region has 15 residues. This CDR3 is CASSLGGARDSPLHF. The CDR3 nucleotides are TGCGCCAGCAGCTTGGGGGGCGCGAGGGATTCACCCCTCCACTTT.

The DNA of the CDR3 is TGTGCCAGCAGCCTAACGATTAGGACAGACCTGGAGACCCAGTACTTC. Translating gives CASSLTIRTDLETQYF. The chain is built from TRBV7-2 and TRBJ2-5, with D perhaps matching TRBD1 (6 bases). Trimming stripped 5 bases from V and 5 bases from J, with 21 bases between. Germline V lookup: CDR1 SGHTA, CDR2 FQGNSA. This CDR3 is built from 16 residues.

V is TRBV21-1 and J is TRBJ2-7; the D call TRBD1 from the table was never checked on the DNA. TRBV21-1 is termed a pseudogene. This CDR3 has 15 residues. CDR3 in DNA: TGTGCCAGCAGCAAAATCAACAGGGGGCACTACGAGCAGTACTTC. Translating it yields CASSKINRGHYEQYF.